A single sample gave rise to the 4 T cell receptor beta chains below, sequenced in a study of shared clonotypes between healthy human individuals. Using immunoSEQ multiplex PCR, the repertoire was profiled, and TCRdb retains in-frame clones only, with some absent. The sample lists 1,500,000 or so clones; 98% were seen once. The sequenced sample consisted of naive CD4+ T cells sorted from blood. Subset indicated: CD45RA+ positively selected. The receptors were gathered from a man aged 25 to 40 in good health.

The rearrangement joins TRBV2 to TRBJ2-4, with no clear D. This CDR3 is 13 amino acids long. CDR1 and CDR2 (germline): SNHLY, FYNNEI. Trimming removed 2 bases at V and 13 bases at J, with 15 bases between. The CDR3 DNA is TGTGCCAGCAGTGAAAGGAGCGCCAACGTCCAGTACTTC. Translation: CASSERSANVQYF.

The chain links TRBV5-4 to TRBJ2-1; D might be TRBD2 (6 bases). V was trimmed by 5 bases and J by 5 bases, leaving 20 bases between them. The length of the CDR3 is 16 residues. Germline CDR1 and CDR2: SGHNT and YYREEE (reference sequence). The CDR3 here is CASRPFGGTYNNEQFF. As DNA, the CDR3 is TGTGCCAGCAGACCTTTCGGCGGGACCTACAACAATGAGCAGTTCTTC.

J is TRBJ2-5 and V is TRBV9, with TRBD2 matching over 11 bases. From germline, CDR1 is SGDLS and CDR2 YYNGEE. This CDR3 comprises 19 residues. V was clipped by 0 bases and J by 4 bases; unmatched bases: 14. Here the CDR3 DNA reads TGTGCCAGCAGCGTAGAATTGGGGGCCGGGACTAGCGGTTCAGAGACCCAGTACTTC. Translation: CASSVELGAGTSGSETQYF.

This sequence joins TRBV5-1 and TRBJ2-1; 9 nucleotides agree with TRBD1. CDR3 length: 15 residues. The V gene's germline CDR1 is SGHRS and CDR2 YFSETQ. The J segment lost 8 bases and the V segment lost 3 bases, leaving 9 bases of the junction unmatched. DNA for the CDR3: TGCGCCAGCAGCTGGCCGGGACAGGGTGTCCATGAGCAGTTCTTC. Its translation: CASSWPGQGVHEQFF.